Following are 30 T cell receptor beta chains from one sample sequenced in a study of blood T cell repertoires in COVID-19 (dated by TCRdb to about 2020). The protocol used for the library was the immunoSEQ multiplex PCR assay. TCRdb obtained this table from immuneACCESS and retained in-frame rearrangements with V and J assigned. These tables miss some clones; where compared with another copy, unresolved V genes account for less than half of the shortfall, and the remainder is unexplained. Across this sample there are about 420,000 clones, with approximately 90% seen only once. 0.75% to 0.85% of the sample is in the top ten clones. The sample comprised peripheral blood. These receptor sequences come from a man younger than 35 with COVID-19, enrolled during active disease.

The J gene is TRBJ2-1, the V gene TRBV9; 9 nucleotides match TRBD2. The CDR3 is 15 residues long. Losses at the gene ends were 3 bases for V and 4 bases for J; bases not matched to a gene: 5. Germline V CDR1 and CDR2: SGDLS, YYNGEE. CDR3 DNA: TGTGCCAGCAGCGCCGGACTAGCGAGTTACAATGAGCAGTTCTTC. It translates to CASSAGLASYNEQFF.

V usage is TRBV29-1 and J usage is TRBJ2-3, with TRBD2 matching 10 bases. The CDR3 spans 13 residues. Germline CDR1 and CDR2: SQVTM and ANQGSEA. The V segment lost 6 bases and the J segment 2 bases; nucleotides outside the gene matches: 2. CDR3 bases: TGCAGCGTCGGACTAGCGGTCACAGATACGCAGTATTTT. Its protein is CSVGLAVTDTQYF.

The genes are TRBV5-1 and TRBJ2-1; weak D call: TRBD1 (5 bases). CDR1 and CDR2 (germline): SGHRS, YFSETQ. The CDR3 extends over 12 amino acids. Trimming stripped 3 bases from V and 6 bases from J, with 7 bases between. CDR3 protein: CASSSGSNEQFF. The CDR3 DNA reads TGCGCCAGCAGCTCAGGGTCCAATGAGCAGTTCTTC.

The genes are TRBV4-1 and TRBJ1-6, with 9 bases aligning to TRBD1. Germline CDR1 is MGHRA and CDR2 is YSYEKL. The CDR3 consists of 16 residues. V shed 0 bases, J shed 10 bases, and the junction held 7 bases outside the gene matches. The CDR3 sequence: CASSQEPDRGGSPLHF. CDR3 in DNA: TGCGCCAGCAGCCAAGAACCGGACAGGGGCGGCTCACCCCTCCACTTT.

This rearrangement joins TRBV4-1 to TRBJ1-1, with 7 bases lining up with TRBD1. The junction had 19 bases not matched to a gene; V was cut back by 2 bases and J by 1 base. Germline lookup yields CDR1 MGHRA and CDR2 YSYEKL. The CDR3 totals 20 residues. CDR3 DNA: TGCGCCAGCAGCCAACCTCTAGCCCTATTGGGACAGACAGAGAACACTGAAGCTTTCTTT. This translates into CASSQPLALLGQTENTEAFF.

This clone came up once. The rearrangement links TRBV18 to TRBJ1-5; D gene uncertain. The CDR3 is 14 amino acids. The germline gives CDR1 KGHSH, CDR2 LQKENI. Trimming cost V 0 bases and J 4 bases, with 7 bases left between them. The DNA of the CDR3 is TGTGCCAGCTCACCACCGGCGGGGAATCAGCCCCAGCATTTT. Translated, it gives CASSPPAGNQPQHF. The entire variable domain, with the rest obtained from reference TRBV18 and TRBJ1-5, is as follows: NAGVMQNPRHLVRRRGQEARLRCSPMKGHSHVYWYRQLPEEGLKFMVYLQKENIIDESGMPKERFSAEFPKEGPSILRIQQVVRGDSAAYFCASSPPAGNQPQHFGDGTRLSIL.

The chain is built from TRBV2 and TRBJ2-3; 7 bases are shared with TRBD2. Germline values: CDR1 SNHLY, CDR2 FYNNEI. The junction had 11 bases not matched to a gene; V was cut back by 8 bases and J by 6 bases. The CDR3 runs 14 residues. CDR3 residues: CASRRDYGSDTQYF. CDR3 bases: TGTGCCAGCCGGAGGGACTATGGGTCGGATACGCAGTATTTT.

The chain employs TRBV10-3 and TRBJ2-2; perhaps TRBD1 as D (5 bases). V was pared by 3 bases and J by 1 base, with 6 bases between. CDR3 size: 14 residues. From germline, CDR1 is ENHRY and CDR2 SYGVKD. CDR3 sequence (DNA): TGTGCCATCAGTGAAGGACAGAACACCGGGGAGCTGTTTTTT. It is translated as CAISEGQNTGELFF.

For this clone: Other DNA sequences in this sample translate to the same CDR3. V gene TRBV4-1 combines with J gene TRBJ2-7; maybe TRBD1 (6 bases). Germline values: CDR1 MGHRA, CDR2 YSYEKL. The germline V and J ends were trimmed by 1 base and 3 bases, with 10 bases remaining between them. This CDR3 region has 14 residues. The CDR3 nucleotides are TGCGCCAGCAGCCAAGGGCAGGGGATCTACGAGCAGTACTTC. It translates to CASSQGQGIYEQYF.

The CDR3 DNA reads as TGTGCCAGCAGCAAGACAGGCCGTTCGAACACCGGGGAGCTGTTTTTT. The encoded protein is CASSKTGRSNTGELFF. This chain connects TRBV27 to TRBJ2-2; a weak D match, TRBD1 (6 bases). CDR1 is MNHEY and CDR2 is SMNVEV in the germline V gene (reference sequence). The CDR3 covers 16 residues. V was cut by 6 bases and J by 0 bases, with 14 bases left in between.

This rearrangement joins TRBV7-9 to TRBJ1-2; TRBD1 aligns across 8 bases. Germline CDR1 reads SEHNR; CDR2 reads FQNEAQ (reference sequence). J gave up 7 bases and V 7 bases, and 5 bases lay outside the gene matches. The CDR3 extends over 12 amino acids. CDR3 in DNA: TGTGCCAGCAAATCAGGGGGCGGTGGCTACACCTTC. Its translation: CASKSGGGGYTF.

The chain carries TRBV21-1 and TRBJ1-5; the table's D call of TRBD1 was not tested on the DNA. TRBV21-1 is described as a pseudogene. This CDR3 contains 20 residues. CDR3 bases: TGTGCCAGCAGCAAAGAGATTTTGAAACCCAGACAGGAGGGCAATCAGCCCCAGCATTTT. It codes for CASSKEILKPRQEGNQPQHF.

This chain uses TRBV30 with TRBJ2-3; D uncertain. Trimming stripped 1 base from V and 0 bases from J, with 11 bases between. Looked up from germline, CDR1 is GTSNPN and CDR2 is SVGIG (reference sequence). The CDR3 contains 15 residues. As DNA, the CDR3 is TGTGCCTGGAGTGAAGGAGCTACTAGCACAGATACGCAGTATTTT. It yields the protein CAWSEGATSTDTQYF.

This clone has only one observation. This rearrangement joins TRBV7-6 to TRBJ2-5; 11 positions match TRBD2. The CDR3 totals 15 residues. V shed 4 bases, J shed 5 bases, and the junction held 6 bases outside the gene matches. Looked up from germline, CDR1 is SGHVS and CDR2 is FNYEAQ. The DNA for the CDR3 is TGTGCCAGCAGCTCCCGACTAGCGGGAACGGAGACCCAGTACTTC. This codes for CASSSRLAGTETQYF.

The chain carries TRBV24-1 and TRBJ2-1; 14 bases match TRBD2. The CDR3 length is 16 residues. From germline, CDR1 is KGHDR and CDR2 SFDVKD. With V trimmed by 4 bases and J by 8 bases, 6 bases remained unmatched. As DNA, the CDR3 is TGTGCCACCAGTGACCCCGGGACTAGCGGGAGTTATGAGCAGTTCTTC. As protein: CATSDPGTSGSYEQFF.

This clone was counted once. V is TRBV10-3 and J is TRBJ2-1; D gene ambiguous. The CDR3 contains 12 residues. The V and J ends lost 8 bases and 9 bases respectively, with 14 bases between them. Germline lookup yields CDR1 ENHRY and CDR2 SYGVKD. CDR3 sequence (DNA): TGTGCCATCTCCGAGCTGACGGGTGAGCAGTTCTTC. Its translation: CAISELTGEQFF.

This clone was found once. J is TRBJ2-3 and V is TRBV24-1; 12 nucleotides align to TRBD2. Trimming took 4 bases from V and 5 from J; bases not matched to a gene: 9. Germline V gene data show CDR1 as KGHDR and CDR2 as SFDVKD. The CDR3 totals 17 residues. The CDR3 nucleotides read TGTGCCACCAGTGACTCGACTAGCGGGGGAAAGAGAGATACGCAGTATTTT. As protein: CATSDSTSGGKRDTQYF.

The DNA of the CDR3 is TGCGCCAGCAGCTTGGCTAGCGGGAGCATTGGTGAGCAGTTCTTC. This codes for CASSLASGSIGEQFF. The chain uses TRBV5-1 and TRBJ2-1; the match to TRBD2 covers 10 bases. This CDR3 is built from 15 residues. V lost 0 bases and J lost 9; bases outside the gene matches: 6. CDR1 is SGHRS, CDR2 YFSETQ, per germline.

The chain joins TRBV5-1 to TRBJ2-7; D is perhaps TRBD2 (6 bases). Per the germline V gene, CDR1 is SGHRS and CDR2 is YFSETQ. The germline V and J ends were trimmed by 1 base and 1 base, with 12 bases remaining between them. The CDR3 spans 15 residues. The CDR3 nucleotides are TGCGCCAGCAGCTTGACCGGGACTCAATCCTACGAGCAGTACTTC. This codes for CASSLTGTQSYEQYF.

The CDR3 DNA is TGCAGTGGTTGGTGGAGGAATACGCAGTATTTT. Translation gives CSGWWRNTQYF. The V gene is TRBV20-1, the J gene TRBJ2-3; weak D call: TRBD2 (5 bases). The CDR3 runs 11 residues. Germline V gene data show CDR1 as DFQATT and CDR2 as SNEGSKA (reference sequence). V lost 7 bases to trimming and J lost 7 bases, with 12 bases between them.

The gene calls are TRBV6-5 and TRBJ1-1; D ambiguous. Per the germline V gene, CDR1 is MNHEY and CDR2 is SVGAGI. Trimming removed 6 bases from V and 1 base from J, with 9 bases in between. The length of the CDR3 is 13 residues. The chain's CDR3 is CASRSNGNTEAFF. The CDR3 bases are TGTGCCAGCAGATCGAACGGGAACACTGAAGCTTTCTTT.

The chain joins TRBV5-4 to TRBJ2-7; 7 positions match TRBD1. Unmatched junction bases numbered 10, after V lost 4 bases and J lost 3 bases. Germline values: CDR1 SGHNT, CDR2 YYREEE (reference sequence). CDR3 length equals 15 residues. The CDR3 is CASSADRARHYEQYF. The CDR3 DNA reads TGTGCCAGCAGCGCAGACAGGGCGAGGCACTACGAGCAGTACTTC.

The rearrangement uses TRBV6-2 or TRBV6-3 and TRBJ2-5; 7 bases are a match to TRBD2. The CDR3 extends over 15 amino acids. The germline V gene encodes CDR1 MNHEY and CDR2 SVGEGT. V dropped 5 bases and J dropped 1; count of bases not matched to a gene: 7. The CDR3 DNA is TGTGCCAGCAGTGGACCTAGCGGAGTCCAAGAGACCCAGTACTTC. Its translation is CASSGPSGVQETQYF.

The chain employs TRBV27 and TRBJ1-2, with 7 bases lining up with TRBD1. The CDR3 extends over 14 amino acids. Germline assignment: CDR1 MNHEY and CDR2 SMNVEV (reference sequence). V lost 6 bases to trimming and J lost 8 bases; unmatched junction nucleotides: 12. The CDR3 spells CASSRDSQNRGYTF. The DNA for the CDR3 is TGTGCCAGCAGCCGGGACAGCCAGAATAGGGGCTACACCTTC.

This clone came up once. The rearrangement joins TRBV5-1 to TRBJ2-1, with D tentatively TRBD2 (6 bases). Germline CDR1 and CDR2: SGHRS and YFSETQ. This CDR3 spans 17 amino acids. V was clipped by 4 bases and J by 5 bases, with 22 bases between them. CDR3 coding DNA: TGCGCCAGCAGCCCTGGAGCTAAGGGACTTAATGACAATGAGCAGTTCTTC. It encodes CASSPGAKGLNDNEQFF.

The chain uses TRBV18 and TRBJ2-5; 8 bases line up with TRBD2. Germline V gene sequence: CDR1 KGHSH, CDR2 LQKENI. V lost 3 bases, J lost 2 bases, and 8 bases stayed unmatched. There are 16 residues in the CDR3. CDR3 amino acids: CASSPSLAGGQETQYF. CDR3 bases: TGTGCCAGCTCACCGAGTTTGGCGGGGGGACAAGAGACCCAGTACTTC.

The rearrangement links TRBV6-5 to TRBJ1-1; D call uncertain. CDR1 is MNHEY and CDR2 is SVGAGI in the germline V gene. Trimming stripped 2 bases from V and 1 base from J, with 5 bases between. There are 13 residues in the CDR3. The CDR3 protein is CASSYEPNTEAFF. The CDR3 DNA reads TGTGCCAGCAGTTACGAGCCGAACACTGAAGCTTTCTTT.

The rearrangement joins TRBV15 to TRBJ2-4, with D possibly being TRBD2 (5 bases). The V gene's germline CDR1 is LNHNV and CDR2 YYDKDF (reference sequence). The ends were cut back, 4 bases at V and 8 bases at J, with 6 bases in the middle. This CDR3 is 11 amino acids long. For the CDR3, the DNA is TGTGCCACCAGCACGGGGTACATTCAGTACTTC. Amino acid sequence: CATSTGYIQYF.

This CDR3 is CASSPSGSPYNEQFF. Here the CDR3 DNA reads TGTGCCAGCAGTCCTAGCGGGAGCCCATACAATGAGCAGTTCTTC. The chain joins TRBV3-1 (or the pseudogene TRBV3-2) to TRBJ2-1; TRBD2 matches 10 bases. Trimming at V came to 6 bases and at J to 4 bases, leaving 6 bases not matched to a gene. Germline CDR1 is LGHDT and CDR2 is YNNKEL (reference sequence). The CDR3 sequence is 15 residues long.

This chain joins TRBV5-1 and TRBJ2-2; D is ambiguous. The CDR3 consists of 16 residues. Trimming shortened V by 1 base and J by 4 bases, and 14 bases separated the two germline ends. Germline V gene lookup returns CDR1 SGHRS and CDR2 YFSETQ. The CDR3 spells CASSLFTESPTGELFF. CDR3 in DNA: TGCGCCAGCAGCTTGTTTACTGAGAGTCCCACCGGGGAGCTGTTTTTT.